This T cell receptor (beta chain) was captured in a study of regulatory T cells in long-lasting Graves disease (dated by TCRdb to the early 2020s). About the full investigation: Persistent Graves' disease meant more than 5 years of antithyroid drug treatment with TSH receptor autoantibodies that stayed positive. The study was registered as a clinical trial and conducted in China. A total of about 35 samples underwent TCR sequencing, from around 13 patients with persistent Graves' disease and 20 patients with newly diagnosed Graves' disease. Antithyroid drugs had been taken for ten to twelve years on average by persistent Graves' disease patients in the clinical cohort. Patients with persistent Graves' disease were compared with patients with newly diagnosed Graves' disease using TCR sequencing and RNA sequencing of peripheral blood.

Findings and caveats that apply to the study as a whole: Persistent Graves' disease patients showed lower TCR Shannon entropy and fewer highly expanded clones than newly diagnosed patients, suggesting clonal expansion. Only the TCR beta chain was sequenced and analyzed. TRBV28, TRBJ1-2 and TRBJ2-5 were preferentially used in persistent disease, while TRBV20-1 and TRBJ2-1 were favored in newly diagnosed disease. Only peripheral blood was studied, because thyroid tissue, the primary lesion, was inaccessible. Persistent patients shared more public clonotypes among themselves (around 2,800) than newly diagnosed patients did (roughly 910). The authors noted that the small sample size was a limitation that may lower accuracy.

The sample holds many counts of this clonotype. The antigen this receptor binds is unknown. No per-base quality is available; no much larger clone lies one base away. The sample's time point, from its label and the paper: persistent/refractory GD, antithyroid drugs over 5 years with positive TRAb. For both TCR sequencing and RNA sequencing, RNA was extracted from PBMCs using TRIzol. The diagnosis of Graves' disease was made according to American Thyroid Association guidelines. The patients came from an endocrinology department in Xi'an, China. From each patient, approximately 9.9 milliliters of peripheral blood was collected into an EDTA anticoagulant tube. Ficoll Paque Plus density gradient separation was used to isolate PBMCs, and no additional T cell sorting was done. An Agilent 2100 Bioanalyzer and agarose gel were used to assess RNA quality, and a NanoDrop 2000 was used to measure RNA concentration.

Receptors were amplified or captured by multiplex PCR. TCRdb lists the instrument as Illumina HiSeq 4000. iRepertoire HTBI primers and Arm-PCR amplification of CDR3 regions were used to construct TCR beta libraries. PCR products were gel purified before sequencing. The authors' analysis ran thus. A total of some 65 TRBV and approximately 15 TRBJ segments were identified across samples and were used for gene usage analysis of CDR3 amino acid clonotypes. Filtered high-quality paired reads were merged into contigs using COPE and FqMerger. BLAST was used to align contigs to the IMGT TRBV, TRBD and TRBJ reference genes, and CDR3 was defined following IMGT. Any clonotype with a frequency above 0.1% was classified as a highly expanded clone. Repertoire diversity was measured by Shannon entropy, and V-J evenness by the Gini coefficient. Clonotypes shared by more than one individual were considered public. Using fastp trimming at Q25 and MiXCR clonotype assembly, TCRdb reanalyzed the public sequencing data and kept in-frame beta chains. Rows matching on CDR3 protein sequence are summarized as one entry with the most common DNA and genes. The V and J calls and clone size are TCRdb's, not the authors'. Here the sample has about 430,000 distinct CDR3 sequences; around a fifth occur a single time. The biggest ten clones account for roughly an eighth of the sample.

The germline ends are 11 bases apart after V is trimmed by 2 bases and J by 3 bases. Taken from the germline V gene (reference sequence), the CDR1 and CDR2 loops are MNHEY and SMNVEV. The CDR3 measures 14 amino acids from cysteine to phenylalanine. Just the 42-base CDR3 DNA is kept, in frame starting at base 1. The TCR originated in a female donor with Graves disease. The specimen comprised peripheral blood mononuclear cells (PBMCs), sampled when the disease was refractory, from a patient treated with antithyroid drugs. The V and J genes are TRBV27 and TRBJ2-7, with a tentative D gene TRBD2 over 6 matching bases. The bases are TGTGCCAGCAGTTTAGCGGGAATCGACTACGAGCAGTACTTC. This translates into CASSLAGIDYEQYF.